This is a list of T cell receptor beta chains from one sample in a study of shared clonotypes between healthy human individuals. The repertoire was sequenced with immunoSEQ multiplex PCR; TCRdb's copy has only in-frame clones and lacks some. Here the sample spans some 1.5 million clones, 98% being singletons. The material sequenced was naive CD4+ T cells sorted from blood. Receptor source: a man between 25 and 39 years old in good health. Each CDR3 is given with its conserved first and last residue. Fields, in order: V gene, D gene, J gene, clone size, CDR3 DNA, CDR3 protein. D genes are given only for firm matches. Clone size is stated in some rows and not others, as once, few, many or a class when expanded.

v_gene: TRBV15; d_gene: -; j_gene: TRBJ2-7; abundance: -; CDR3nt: TGTGCCACCAGCAGAGTTCAGACCTACGAGCAGTACTTC; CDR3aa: CATSRVQTYEQYF
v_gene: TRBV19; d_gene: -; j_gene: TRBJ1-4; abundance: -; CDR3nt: TGTGCCAGTAGTATAGGAGGGGCCGGTGAAAAACTGTTTTTT; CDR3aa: CASSIGGAGEKLFF
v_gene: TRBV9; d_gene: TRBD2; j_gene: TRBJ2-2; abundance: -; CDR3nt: TGTGCCAGCAGCGGGACTAGCGGGAGTACCGGGGAGCTGTTTTTT; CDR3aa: CASSGTSGSTGELFF
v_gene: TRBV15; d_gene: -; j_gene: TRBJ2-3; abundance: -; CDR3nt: TGTGCCACCAGCAGAGATCGGAACTCCTGGCAGTATTTT; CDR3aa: CATSRDRNSWQYF
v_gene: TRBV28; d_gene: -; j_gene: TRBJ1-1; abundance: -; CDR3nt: TGTGCCAGCACGATGGGGGGGCCCACTGAAGCTTTCTTT; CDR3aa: CASTMGGPTEAFF
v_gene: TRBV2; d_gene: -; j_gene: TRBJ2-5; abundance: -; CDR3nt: TGTGCCAGCAGTGATCGGGGAGAGGGGACCCAGTACTTC; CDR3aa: CASSDRGEGTQYF
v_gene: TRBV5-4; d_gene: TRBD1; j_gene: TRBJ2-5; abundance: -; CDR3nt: TGTGCCAGCACCAACAGGGGCCGGGAGACCCAGTACTTC; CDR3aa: CASTNRGRETQYF
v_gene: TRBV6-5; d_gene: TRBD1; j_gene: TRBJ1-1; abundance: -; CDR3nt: TGTGCCAGCAGTTACCCCGCAGGGGGCACTGAAGCTTTCTTT; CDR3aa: CASSYPAGGTEAFF
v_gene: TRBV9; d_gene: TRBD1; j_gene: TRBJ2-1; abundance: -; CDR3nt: TGTGCCAGCAGCGTTCCGGGACAGGGGGTCGAGCAGTTCTTC; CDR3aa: CASSVPGQGVEQFF
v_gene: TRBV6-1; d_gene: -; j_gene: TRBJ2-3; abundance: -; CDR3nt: TGTGCCAGCCAATCGCGGGGAGCGACAGATACGCAGTATTTT; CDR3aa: CASQSRGATDTQYF
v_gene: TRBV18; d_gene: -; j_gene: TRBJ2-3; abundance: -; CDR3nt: TGTGCCAGCTCACCACTGAGGGGACTCTCACACACAGATACGCAGTATTTT; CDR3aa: CASSPLRGLSHTDTQYF
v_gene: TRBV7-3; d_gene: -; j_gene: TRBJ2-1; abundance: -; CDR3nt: TGTGCCAGCAGCCGGTTCCTAGCTGCCGGGGGCAATGAGCAGTTCTTC; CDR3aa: CASSRFLAAGGNEQFF
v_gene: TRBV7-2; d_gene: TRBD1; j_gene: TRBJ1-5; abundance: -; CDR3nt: TGTGCCAGCAGCGACAGGGTTGGTAATCAGCCCCAGCATTTT; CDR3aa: CASSDRVGNQPQHF
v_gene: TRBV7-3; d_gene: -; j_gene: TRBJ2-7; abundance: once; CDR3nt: TGTGCCAGCAGCTTACGGGGACACGAGCAGTACTTC; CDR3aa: CASSLRGHEQYF
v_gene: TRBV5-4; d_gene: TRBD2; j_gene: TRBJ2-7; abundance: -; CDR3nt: TGTGCCAGCAGCTTTCGGCCCACTAGCGGGACCTACGAGCAGTACTTC; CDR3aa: CASSFRPTSGTYEQYF
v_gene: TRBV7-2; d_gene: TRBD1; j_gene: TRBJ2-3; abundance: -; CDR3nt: TGTGCCAGCAGCCTCGGACAGGGTAGCACAGATACGCAGTATTTT; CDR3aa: CASSLGQGSTDTQYF
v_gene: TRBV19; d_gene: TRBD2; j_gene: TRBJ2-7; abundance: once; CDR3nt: TGTGCCAGTAGTAGTGGGGGACTAACCGACATCTACGAGCAGTACTTC; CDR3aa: CASSSGGLTDIYEQYF
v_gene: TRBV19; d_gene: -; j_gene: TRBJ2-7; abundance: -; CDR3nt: TGTGCCAGTAGTGTCGGGACCCTTTACGAGCAGTACTTC; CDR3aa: CASSVGTLYEQYF
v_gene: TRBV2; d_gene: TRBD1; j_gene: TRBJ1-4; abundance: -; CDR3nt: TGTGCCAGCAGTGACACCGGGACAGGGGGTGAAAAACTGTTTTTT; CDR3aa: CASSDTGTGGEKLFF
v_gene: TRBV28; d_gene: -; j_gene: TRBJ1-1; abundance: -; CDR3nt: TGTGCCAGCAGTCCACCTCGACTGGACCCCCAATTTGCTTTCTTT; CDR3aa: CASSPPRLDPQFAFF
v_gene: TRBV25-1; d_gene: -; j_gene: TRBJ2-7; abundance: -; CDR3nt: TGTGCCAGCGTAGGGACAAACCCCGGGGAGCAGTACTTC; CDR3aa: CASVGTNPGEQYF
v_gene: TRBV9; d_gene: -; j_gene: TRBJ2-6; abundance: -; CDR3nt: TGTGCCAGCAGCGTTCGAATCTCTGGGGCCAACGTCCTGACTTTC; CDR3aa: CASSVRISGANVLTF
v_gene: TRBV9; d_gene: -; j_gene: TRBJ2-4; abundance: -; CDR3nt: TGTGCCAGCAGCGCCCGGGACACTTCGGACATTCAGTACTTC; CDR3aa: CASSARDTSDIQYF
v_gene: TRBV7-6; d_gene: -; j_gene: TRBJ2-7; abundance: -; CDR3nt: TGTGCCAGCACCCGTGGACCGTCATCTAGCTACGAGCAGTACTTC; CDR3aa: CASTRGPSSSYEQYF
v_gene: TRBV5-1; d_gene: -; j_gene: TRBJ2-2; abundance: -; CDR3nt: TGCGCCAGCAGTTTTGCTGGGGTCACCGGGGAGCTGTTTTTT; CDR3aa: CASSFAGVTGELFF
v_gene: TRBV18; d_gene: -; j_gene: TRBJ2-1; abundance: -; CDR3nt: TGTGCCAGCTCACCAGCACCCGGGACATACAATGAGCAGTTCTTC; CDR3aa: CASSPAPGTYNEQFF
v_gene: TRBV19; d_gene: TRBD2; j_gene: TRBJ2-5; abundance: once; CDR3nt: TGTGCCAGTAGTAACAGGCCCGGGGTAGCGGGAAGGGCCCGGCCGTCGGAGACCCAGTACTTC; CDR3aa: CASSNRPGVAGRARPSETQYF
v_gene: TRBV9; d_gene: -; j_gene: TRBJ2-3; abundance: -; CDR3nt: TGTGCCAGCAGCGTAGAAGGCGATACGCAGTATTTT; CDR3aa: CASSVEGDTQYF
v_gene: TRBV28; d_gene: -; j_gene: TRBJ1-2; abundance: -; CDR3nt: TGTGCCAGCAGCAATCGACAGGTCCTATATGGCTACACCTTC; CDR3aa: CASSNRQVLYGYTF
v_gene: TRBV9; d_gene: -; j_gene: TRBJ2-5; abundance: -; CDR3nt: TGTGCCAGCAGCCCGGACCTAGGGGGTGGGGAGACCCAGTACTTC; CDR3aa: CASSPDLGGGETQYF
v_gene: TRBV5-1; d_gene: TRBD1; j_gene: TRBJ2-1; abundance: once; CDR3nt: TGCGCCAGCAGCTTCCGGGACAGGGGGTGGAATGAGCAGTTCTTC; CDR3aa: CASSFRDRGWNEQFF
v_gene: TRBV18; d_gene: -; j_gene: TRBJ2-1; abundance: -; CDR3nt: TGTGCCAGCTCGGTCGCTAGGGGACCGAGCTCCTACAATGAGCAGTTCTTC; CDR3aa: CASSVARGPSSYNEQFF
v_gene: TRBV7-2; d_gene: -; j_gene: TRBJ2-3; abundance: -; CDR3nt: TGTGCCAGCAGCTTAGTGGCCGACTTGGCGCAGTATTTT; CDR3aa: CASSLVADLAQYF
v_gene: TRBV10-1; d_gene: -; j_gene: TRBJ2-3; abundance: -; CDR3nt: TGCGCCAGCAGTCGGTCGGGCACAGATACGCAGTATTTT; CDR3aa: CASSRSGTDTQYF
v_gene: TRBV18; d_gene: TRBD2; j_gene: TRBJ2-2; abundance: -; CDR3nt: TGTGCCAGCTCCCCGGGACTAGCTCTTACCGGGGAGCTGTTTTTT; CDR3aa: CASSPGLALTGELFF
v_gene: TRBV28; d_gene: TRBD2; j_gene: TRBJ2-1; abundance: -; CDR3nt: TGTGCCAGCAGTTTGGTAGGTTGGCGGGGGAGAAATGAGCAGTTCTTC; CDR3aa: CASSLVGWRGRNEQFF
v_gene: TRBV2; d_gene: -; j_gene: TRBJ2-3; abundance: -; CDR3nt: TGTGCCAGCAGTGAAAATCCTAGAAGTACGCAGTATTTT; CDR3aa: CASSENPRSTQYF
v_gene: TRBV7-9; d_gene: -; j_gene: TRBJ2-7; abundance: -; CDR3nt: TGTGCCAGCAGCTCCATCCGGGACTCCTCCTACGAGCAGTACTTC; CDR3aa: CASSSIRDSSYEQYF
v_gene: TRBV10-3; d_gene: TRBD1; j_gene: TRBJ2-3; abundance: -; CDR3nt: TGTGCCATCAGTGAAAGACAGGGGGGCACAGATACGCAGTATTTT; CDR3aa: CAISERQGGTDTQYF
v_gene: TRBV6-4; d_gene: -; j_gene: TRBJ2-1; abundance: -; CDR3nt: TGTGCCAGCAGCCTCAAGATGGGGCCCTACAATGAGCAGTTCTTC; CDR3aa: CASSLKMGPYNEQFF
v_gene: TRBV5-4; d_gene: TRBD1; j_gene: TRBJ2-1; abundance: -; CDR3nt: TGTGCCAGCAGCTTGAACACAGGGGGAGACTACAATGAGCAGTTCTTC; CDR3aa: CASSLNTGGDYNEQFF
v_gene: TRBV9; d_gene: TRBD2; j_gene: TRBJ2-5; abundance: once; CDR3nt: TGTGCCAGCAGCGTAACGAGCGGGATACAAGAGACCCAGTACTTC; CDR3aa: CASSVTSGIQETQYF
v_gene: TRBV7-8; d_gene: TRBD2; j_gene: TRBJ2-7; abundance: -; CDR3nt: TGTGCCAGCAGACCACCGGGACTAGTACCGTACGAGCAGTACTTC; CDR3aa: CASRPPGLVPYEQYF
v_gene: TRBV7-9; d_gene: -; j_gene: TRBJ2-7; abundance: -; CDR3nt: TGTGCCAGCAGCCTGACCGGGCACGGGTACGAGCAGTACTTC; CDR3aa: CASSLTGHGYEQYF
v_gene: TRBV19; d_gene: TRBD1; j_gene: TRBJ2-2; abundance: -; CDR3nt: TGTGCCAGTAGTATAGATGGCAGGGGGCGACCCGGGGAGCTGTTTTTT; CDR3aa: CASSIDGRGRPGELFF
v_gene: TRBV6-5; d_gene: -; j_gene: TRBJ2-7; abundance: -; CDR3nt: TGTGCCAGCAGTTACGACCCTCCGGTAAGCTACGAGCAGTACTTC; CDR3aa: CASSYDPPVSYEQYF
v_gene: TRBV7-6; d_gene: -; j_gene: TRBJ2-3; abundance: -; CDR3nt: TGTGCCAGCAGCCCCGGGTACGCGTCAGATACGCAGTATTTT; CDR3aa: CASSPGYASDTQYF
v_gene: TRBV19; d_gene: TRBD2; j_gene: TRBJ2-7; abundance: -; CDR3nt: TGTGCCAGTAGTATAAAGGGACTAGCTGACGAGCAGTACTTC; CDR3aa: CASSIKGLADEQYF
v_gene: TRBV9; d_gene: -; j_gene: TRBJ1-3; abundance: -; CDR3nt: TGTGCCAGCAGCGTAAACCCCGGGCAGAACTCTGGAAACACCATATATTTT; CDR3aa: CASSVNPGQNSGNTIYF
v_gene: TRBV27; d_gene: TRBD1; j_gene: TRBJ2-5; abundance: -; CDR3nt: TGTGCCAGCAGTGTGACCCCGGGACAGTACCAAGAGACCCAGTACTTC; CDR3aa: CASSVTPGQYQETQYF
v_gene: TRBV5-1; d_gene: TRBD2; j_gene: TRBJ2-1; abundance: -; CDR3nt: TGCGCCAGCAGCTTGGAAGGTAGCGGGGGCCCGGATGAGCAGTTCTTC; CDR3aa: CASSLEGSGGPDEQFF
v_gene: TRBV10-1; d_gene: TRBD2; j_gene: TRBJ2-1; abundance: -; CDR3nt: TGCGCCAGCAGTAGGGGACTAGCGGGAGGTTTAACCTACAATGAGCAGTTCTTC; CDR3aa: CASSRGLAGGLTYNEQFF
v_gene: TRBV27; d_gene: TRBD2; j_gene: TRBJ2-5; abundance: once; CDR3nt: TGTGCCAGCAGTGGACTAGCGATGGGAGAGACCCAGTACTTC; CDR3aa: CASSGLAMGETQYF
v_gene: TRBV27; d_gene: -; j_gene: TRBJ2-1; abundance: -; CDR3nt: TGTGCCAGCATGGCGGGGAGCTCCTACAATGAGCAGTTCTTC; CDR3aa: CASMAGSSYNEQFF
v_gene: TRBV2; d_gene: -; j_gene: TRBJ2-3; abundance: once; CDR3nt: TGTGCCAGCAGTGAAGCCCTGATCACAGATACGCAGTATTTT; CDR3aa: CASSEALITDTQYF
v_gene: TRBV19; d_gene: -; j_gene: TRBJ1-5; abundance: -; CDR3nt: TGTGCCAGTAGTTTAAGAAAGGGGGTGCCGAGCTTTTTT; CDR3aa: CASSLRKGVPSFF
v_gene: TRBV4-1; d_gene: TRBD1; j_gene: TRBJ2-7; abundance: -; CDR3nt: TGCGCCAGCAGCCACGGACAGGTTGCCTCGTCCTTCGAGCAGTACTTC; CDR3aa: CASSHGQVASSFEQYF
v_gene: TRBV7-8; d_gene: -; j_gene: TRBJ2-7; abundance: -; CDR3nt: TGTGCCAGCAGCTTGGAGGAAACGTCCTACGAGCAGTACTTC; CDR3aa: CASSLEETSYEQYF